A single sample is the source of the 15 T cell receptor beta chains below, sequenced in a study of cytomegalovirus exposure and HLA in healthy donors (TCRdb year 2017). The library was obtained by the immunoSEQ multiplex PCR assay. A mixture of 60 forward primers for TCR Vbeta segments and 13 reverse primers for TCR Jbeta segments was used in the multiplex PCR. TCRdb's version of the immuneACCESS table is confined to in-frame rearrangements and falls short of the full clone set. An unresolved V gene accounts for under half of the shortfall where checked; the remainder is of unknown origin. The sample data list some 150,000 clones, and roughly 80% of these were observed just once. Of the sample, around 7% is held by the ten largest clones. The sample taken for sequencing was PBMCs. The receptors here all came from a woman aged 50 to 60 in good health and CMV-seropositive.

This clone was found a few times. The genes are TRBV5-4 and TRBJ2-5; 11 bases match TRBD2. V lost 0 bases and J lost 5; bases outside the gene matches: 3. Germline-derived CDR1 and CDR2 are SGHNT and YYREEE (reference sequence). This CDR3 comprises 15 residues. As DNA, the CDR3 is TGTGCCAGCAGCTTGGGGGGACTAGCGGAGGAGACCCAGTACTTC. Encoded protein: CASSLGGLAEETQYF.

The gene calls are TRBV5-6 and TRBJ2-7; the D gene is possibly TRBD2 (7 bases). The germline gives CDR1 SGHDT, CDR2 YYEEEE. The V end was cut by 6 bases, the J end by 5 bases, with 21 bases between. There are 15 residues in the CDR3. The CDR3 spells CASKVGTGGRNEQYF. The CDR3 DNA is TGTGCCAGCAAAGTTGGCACCGGGGGGCGAAACGAGCAGTACTTC.

V gene TRBV4-1 combines with J gene TRBJ2-1; D perhaps matches TRBD1 (6 bases). The V and J ends lost 0 bases and 8 bases respectively, with 14 bases between them. The CDR3 has 15 residues. Germline assignment: CDR1 MGHRA and CDR2 YSYEKL. The CDR3 loop reads CASSQEVGPGDEQFF. The CDR3 DNA reads as TGCGCCAGCAGCCAAGAAGTGGGGCCAGGGGATGAGCAGTTCTTC.

The chain recombines TRBV30 with TRBJ2-1; TRBD2 is a possible D gene (7 bases). The V and J ends lost 0 bases and 7 bases respectively, with 16 bases between them. The CDR3 has 15 residues. Germline V gene lookup returns CDR1 GTSNPN and CDR2 SVGIG (reference sequence). As DNA, the CDR3 is TGTGCCTGGAGTGTTGGGGGGGCCCCTGGGAATGAGCAGTTCTTC. Translation gives CAWSVGGAPGNEQFF.

A few counts support this clone. The chain is built from TRBV29-1 and TRBJ1-1; TRBD1 agrees at 8 bases. After removal of 8 bases from V and 5 bases from J, the junction contained 13 bases not matched to a gene. Germline CDR1 and CDR2: SQVTM and ANQGSEA. CDR3 length: 14 residues. The CDR3 nucleotides are TGCAGCACTGGAGGGCAGGGGGCTGTAACTGAAGCTTTCTTT. This sequence encodes CSTGGQGAVTEAFF.

This clone was seen a single time. This rearrangement joins TRBV2 to TRBJ1-6, with 11 bases identical to TRBD1. V shed 8 bases and J 4 bases; nucleotides not matched to a gene: 4. Germline CDR1 reads SNHLY; CDR2 reads FYNNEI. The CDR3 length is 15 residues. The CDR3 region is CASLRDRGYNSPLHF. The CDR3 DNA reads TGTGCCAGCCTCCGGGACAGGGGGTATAATTCACCCCTCCACTTT.

The J gene is TRBJ1-5, the V gene TRBV7-8, with D possibly TRBD1 on 5 matching bases. CDR3 length equals 15 residues. Trimming shortened V by 5 bases and J by 7 bases, and 18 bases separated the two germline ends. The germline CDR1 and CDR2 sequences are SGHVS and FQNEAQ. DNA for the CDR3: TGTGCCAGCAGCCGTCCCGCGGGGACGGGACAGCCCCAGCATTTT. Translating gives CASSRPAGTGQPQHF.

The chain links TRBV27 to TRBJ2-7, with TRBD1 matching 9 bases. The CDR3 covers 15 residues. V lost 4 bases and J lost 7; bases outside the gene matches: 11. Germline V gene sequence: CDR1 MNHEY, CDR2 SMNVEV (reference sequence). CDR3 in amino acids: CASSSHRGQGREQYF. The CDR3 region has the DNA TGTGCCAGCAGTTCCCATCGGGGACAGGGTCGTGAGCAGTACTTC.

This chain links TRBV5-1 with TRBJ2-1, with D unresolved. This CDR3 is built from 11 residues. With 7 bases removed from V and 3 bases from J, the gap between germline ends came to 5 bases. CDR1 is SGHRS and CDR2 is YFSETQ in the germline V gene. This chain's CDR3 is CASANYNEQFF. Written as DNA, the CDR3 is TGCGCCAGCGCTAACTACAATGAGCAGTTCTTC.

V and J are TRBV19 and TRBJ2-7, with 7 nucleotides matching TRBD1. The CDR3 loop spans 18 amino acids. Germline CDR1 LNHDA, CDR2 SQIVND (reference sequence). Trimming at V came to 2 bases and at J to 2 bases, leaving 15 bases not matched to a gene. The CDR3 nucleotides are TGTGCCAGTAGTATACCTATTCCCCGACGGACAGGCGCCTACGAGCAGTACTTC. The encoded protein is CASSIPIPRRTGAYEQYF.

This chain uses TRBV5-1 with TRBJ2-1; 8 bases map to TRBD2. CDR1 and CDR2 (germline): SGHRS, YFSETQ. V was pared by 0 bases and J by 2 bases, with 4 bases of the junction left unmatched. The CDR3 contains 16 residues. This CDR3 reads CASSLASGGAYNEQFF. In DNA, the CDR3 is TGCGCCAGCAGCTTGGCCTCGGGGGGGGCCTACAATGAGCAGTTCTTC. Full variable domain (remainder filled in from reference TRBV5-1 and TRBJ2-1): KAGVTQTPRYLIKTRGQQVTLSCSPISGHRSVSWYQQTPGQGLQFLFEYFSETQRNKGNFPGRFSGRQFSNSRSEMNVSTLELGDSALYLCASSLASGGAYNEQFFGPGTRLTVL.

The chain employs TRBV27 and TRBJ2-7, with unresolved D. CDR1 and CDR2 (germline): MNHEY, SMNVEV (reference sequence). This CDR3 is 15 amino acids long. V lost 5 bases to trimming and J lost 0 bases, with 14 bases between them. In DNA, the CDR3 is TGTGCCAGCAGTCCCACATTAGCCGGCTCCTACGAGCAGTACTTC. This sequence encodes CASSPTLAGSYEQYF.

The gene calls are TRBV21-1 and TRBJ1-2; the D call TRBD1 from the table was never checked on the DNA. TRBV21-1 is tagged as a pseudogene. This CDR3 comprises 15 residues. CDR3 amino acids: CASSGSGQGRDGYTF. Here the CDR3 DNA reads TGTGCCAGCAGCGGCTCAGGACAGGGGAGGGATGGCTACACCTTC.

V and J are TRBV5-5 and TRBJ2-7; perhaps TRBD1 as D (6 bases). The CDR3 is made up of 13 amino acids. The V end was cut by 7 bases, the J end by 1 base, with 12 bases between. CDR1 SGHKS and CDR2 YYEKEE come from the germline V gene (reference sequence). The CDR3 region has the DNA TGTGCCAGCGGAAGGACAGCGTCCTACGAGCAGTACTTC. Its protein product is CASGRTASYEQYF.

The V call is TRBV25-1, the J call TRBJ1-6; D is unresolved. V lost 3 bases to trimming and J lost 7 bases, with 10 bases between them. This CDR3 has 14 residues. Germline loops: CDR1 MGHDK, CDR2 SYGVNS. The CDR3 region is CASSDSAGNSPLHF. For the CDR3, the DNA is TGTGCCAGCAGTGACAGCGCGGGGAATTCACCCCTCCACTTT.